This TCR beta chain stems from a study of OX40 agonist ivuxolimab in advanced cancers. Study-wide context: Dose-escalation subjects each had hepatocellular carcinoma, melanoma, renal cell or head and neck cancer. Among those treated, three patients had partial responses, one with hepatocellular carcinoma and two with cutaneous melanoma.

Autoimmune disease history or systemic immunosuppression led to patients being barred. Study observations and caveats: Expanded peripheral T cells had an undetermined antigen specificity.

The J segment lost 2 bases and the V segment lost 6 bases, leaving 7 bases of the junction unmatched. This CDR3 comprises 14 residues. Germline V gives CDR1 MNHNY, CDR2 SVGAGI (reference sequence). Using immunoSEQ multiplex PCR, the repertoire was profiled, and TCRdb retains in-frame clones only, with some absent. The sample lists about 76,000 clones, 84% occurring once. Points on this clone: What it binds is not known.

The sequence was obtained from an adult with an advanced solid tumor such as melanoma, head and neck, liver or kidney cancer. The sequencing here drew on CD4+ or CD8+ T cells sorted from blood, taken in a trial of the OX40 agonist ivuxolimab. The chain couples TRBV6-6 to TRBJ2-7; 7 bases are shared with TRBD1. The CDR3 here is CASRLRQGTYEQYF. Here the CDR3 DNA reads TGTGCCAGCAGACTCAGACAGGGCACCTACGAGCAGTACTTC.